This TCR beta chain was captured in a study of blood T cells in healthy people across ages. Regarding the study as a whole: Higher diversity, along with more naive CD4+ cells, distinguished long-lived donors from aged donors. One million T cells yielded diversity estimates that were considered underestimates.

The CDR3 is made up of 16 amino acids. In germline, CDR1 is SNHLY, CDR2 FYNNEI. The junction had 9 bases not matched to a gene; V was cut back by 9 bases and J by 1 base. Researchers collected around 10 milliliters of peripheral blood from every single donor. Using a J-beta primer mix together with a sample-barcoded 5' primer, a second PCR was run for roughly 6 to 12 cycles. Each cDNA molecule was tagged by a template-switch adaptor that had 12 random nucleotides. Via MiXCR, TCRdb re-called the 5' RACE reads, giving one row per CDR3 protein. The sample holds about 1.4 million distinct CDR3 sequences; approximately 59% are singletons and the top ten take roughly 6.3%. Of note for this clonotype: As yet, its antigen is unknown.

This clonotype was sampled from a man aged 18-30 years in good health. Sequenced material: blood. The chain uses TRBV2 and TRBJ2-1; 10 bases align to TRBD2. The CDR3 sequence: CARASGRGSSYNEQFF. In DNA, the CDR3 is TGTGCCAGAGCTAGCGGGAGAGGTTCGTCCTACAATGAGCAGTTCTTC. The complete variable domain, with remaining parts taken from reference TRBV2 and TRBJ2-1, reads EPEVTQTPSHQVTQMGQEVILRCVPISNHLYFYWYRQILGQKVEFLVSFYNNEISEKSEIFDDQFSVERPDGSNFTLKIRSTKLEDSAMYFCARASGRGSSYNEQFFGPGTRLTVL.